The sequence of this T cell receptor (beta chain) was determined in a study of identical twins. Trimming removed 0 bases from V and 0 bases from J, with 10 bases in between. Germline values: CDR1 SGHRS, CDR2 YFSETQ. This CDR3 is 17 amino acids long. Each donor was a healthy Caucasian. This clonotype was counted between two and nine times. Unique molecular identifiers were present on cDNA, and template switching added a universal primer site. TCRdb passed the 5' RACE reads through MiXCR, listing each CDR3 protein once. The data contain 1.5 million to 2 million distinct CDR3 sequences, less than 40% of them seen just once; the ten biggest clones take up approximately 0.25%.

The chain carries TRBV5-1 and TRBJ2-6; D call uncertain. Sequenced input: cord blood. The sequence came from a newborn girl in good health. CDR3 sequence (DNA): TGCGCCAGCAGCTTGGAGCGACCGATCTCTGGGGCCAACGTCCTGACTTTC. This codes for CASSLERPISGANVLTF.